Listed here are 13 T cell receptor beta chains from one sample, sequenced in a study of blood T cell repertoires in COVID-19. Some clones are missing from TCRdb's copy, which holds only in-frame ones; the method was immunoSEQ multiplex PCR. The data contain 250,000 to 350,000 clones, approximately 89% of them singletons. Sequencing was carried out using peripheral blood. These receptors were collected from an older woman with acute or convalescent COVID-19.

The CDR3 spells CAWSPQSYEQYF. CDR3 in DNA: TGTGCCTGGAGTCCACAGTCCTACGAGCAGTACTTC. The chain is built from TRBV30 and TRBJ2-7; D is unresolved. Germline V lookup: CDR1 GTSNPN, CDR2 SVGIG (reference sequence). The CDR3 is 12 amino acids. The V gene lost 2 bases and the J gene lost 1 base, with 6 bases spanning the gap.

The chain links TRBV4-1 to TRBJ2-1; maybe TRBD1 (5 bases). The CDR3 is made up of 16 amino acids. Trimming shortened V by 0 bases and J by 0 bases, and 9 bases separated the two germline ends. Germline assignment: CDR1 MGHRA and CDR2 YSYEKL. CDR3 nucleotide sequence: TGCGCCAGCAGCCAAGATGGGGCTATCTCCTACAATGAGCAGTTCTTC. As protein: CASSQDGAISYNEQFF.

CDR3 bases: TGCAGCGCTCAAGGGAGAACAGATAAAGAGACCCAGTACTTC. It encodes CSAQGRTDKETQYF. The chain employs TRBV29-1 and TRBJ2-5, with D possibly matching TRBD2 (5 bases). CDR3 size: 14 residues. V gave up 7 bases and J gave up 3 bases, with 18 bases separating them. Germline V gene lookup returns CDR1 SQVTM and CDR2 ANQGSEA. The entire variable domain, with the rest obtained from reference TRBV29-1 and TRBJ2-5, is as follows: SAVISQKPSRDICQRGTSLTIQCQVDSQVTMMFWYRQQPGQSLTLIATANQGSEATYESGFVIDKFPISRPNLTFSTLTVSNMSPEDSSIYLCSAQGRTDKETQYFGPGTRLLVL.

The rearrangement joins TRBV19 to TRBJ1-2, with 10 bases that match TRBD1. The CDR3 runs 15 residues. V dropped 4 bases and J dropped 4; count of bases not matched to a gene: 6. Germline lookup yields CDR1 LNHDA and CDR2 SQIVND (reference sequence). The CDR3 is CASSTPDRGGYGYTF. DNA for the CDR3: TGTGCCAGTAGTACCCCGGACAGGGGGGGCTATGGCTACACCTTC.

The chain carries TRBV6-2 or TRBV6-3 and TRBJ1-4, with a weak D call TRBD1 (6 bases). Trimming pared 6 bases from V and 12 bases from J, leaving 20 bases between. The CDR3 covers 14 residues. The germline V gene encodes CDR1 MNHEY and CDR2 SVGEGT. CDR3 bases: TGTGCCAGCAGCCCAGGGGCCTACAAATTGGAACTGTTTTTT. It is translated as CASSPGAYKLELFF.

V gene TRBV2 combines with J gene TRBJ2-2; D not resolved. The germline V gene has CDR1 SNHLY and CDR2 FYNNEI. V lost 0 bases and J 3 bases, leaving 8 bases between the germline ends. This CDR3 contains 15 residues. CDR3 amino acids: CASSEALADTGELFF. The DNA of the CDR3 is TGTGCCAGCAGTGAAGCGTTGGCAGACACCGGGGAGCTGTTTTTT.

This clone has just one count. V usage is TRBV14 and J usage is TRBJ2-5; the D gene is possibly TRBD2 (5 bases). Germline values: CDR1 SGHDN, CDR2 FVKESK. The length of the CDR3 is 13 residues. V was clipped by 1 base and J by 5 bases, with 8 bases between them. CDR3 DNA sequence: TGTGCCAGCAGCCAAGGAGGGATTGAGACCCAGTACTTC. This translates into CASSQGGIETQYF. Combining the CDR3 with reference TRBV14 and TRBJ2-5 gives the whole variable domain EAGVTQFPSHSVIEKGQTVTLRCDPISGHDNLYWYRRVMGKEIKFLLHFVKESKQDESGMPNNRFLAERTGGTYSTLKVQPAELEDSGVYFCASSQGGIETQYFGPGTRLLVL.

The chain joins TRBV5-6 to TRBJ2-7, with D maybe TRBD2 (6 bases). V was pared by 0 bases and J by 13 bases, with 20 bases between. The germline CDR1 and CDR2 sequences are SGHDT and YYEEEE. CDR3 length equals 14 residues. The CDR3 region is CASSLGGEERGGYF. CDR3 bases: TGTGCCAGCAGCTTGGGCGGGGAAGAGAGGGGTGGATACTTC.

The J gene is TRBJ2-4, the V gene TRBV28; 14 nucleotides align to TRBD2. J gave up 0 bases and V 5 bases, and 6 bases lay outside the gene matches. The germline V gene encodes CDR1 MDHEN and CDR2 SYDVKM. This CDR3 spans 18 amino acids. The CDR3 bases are TGTGCCAGCAGTCACCGACTAGCGGGAGGGATAGCCAAAAACATTCAGTACTTC. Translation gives CASSHRLAGGIAKNIQYF.

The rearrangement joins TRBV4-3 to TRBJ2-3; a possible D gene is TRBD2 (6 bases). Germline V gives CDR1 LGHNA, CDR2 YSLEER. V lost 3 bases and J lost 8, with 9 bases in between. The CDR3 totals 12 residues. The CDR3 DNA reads TGCGCCAGCAGCCAGGGGGGAGGTACGCAGTATTTT. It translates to CASSQGGGTQYF.

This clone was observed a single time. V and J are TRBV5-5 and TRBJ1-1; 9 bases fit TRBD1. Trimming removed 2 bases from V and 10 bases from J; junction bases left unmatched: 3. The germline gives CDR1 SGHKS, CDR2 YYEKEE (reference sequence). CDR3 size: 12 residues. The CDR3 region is CASSFTGGTAFF. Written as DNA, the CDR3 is TGTGCCAGCAGCTTTACAGGGGGCACAGCTTTCTTT.

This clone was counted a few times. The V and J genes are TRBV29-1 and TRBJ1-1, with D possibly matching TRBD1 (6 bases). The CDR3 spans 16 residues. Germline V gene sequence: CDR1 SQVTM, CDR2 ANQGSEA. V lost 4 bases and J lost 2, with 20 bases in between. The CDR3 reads CSVASFVGRGNTEAFF. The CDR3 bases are TGCAGCGTTGCCTCATTTGTGGGCAGGGGCAACACTGAAGCTTTCTTT.

The CDR3: CASSSQGVANYGYTF. The DNA for the CDR3 is TGTGCCAGCAGCTCACAGGGTGTAGCTAACTATGGCTACACCTTC. The rearrangement links TRBV5-5 to TRBJ1-2; maybe TRBD1 (6 bases). Germline V gene lookup returns CDR1 SGHKS and CDR2 YYEKEE (reference sequence). The CDR3 is made up of 15 amino acids. V lost 3 bases and J lost 0, with 12 bases in between.